This T cell receptor beta chain was captured in a study of T-cell memory formation after mild COVID-19. 5'RACE with constant-segment primers built TCRalpha and TCRbeta cDNA libraries with UMIs. TCRdb passed the 5' RACE reads through MiXCR, listing each CDR3 protein once. Of 300,000 to 350,000 distinct CDR3 sequences listed, 15% to 20% are singletons. This clonotype was observed a handful of times. The CDR3 consists of 13 residues. Germline assignment: CDR1 SGHRS and CDR2 YFSETQ. Trimming removed 3 bases from V and 6 bases from J, with 9 bases in between. The V and J genes are TRBV5-1 and TRBJ2-2; D tentatively reads TRBD1 or TRBD2 (5 bases each). The sequenced sample consisted of PBMCs or a T cell subset sorted from them (not recorded which). The TCR sequence derives from a man between 18 and 35 years old who had mild COVID-19 (a few samples of this study predate the infection). Cell type and time point are not known. The CDR3 DNA reads TGCGCCAGCAGCTACCGGGACGCCGGGGAGCTGTTTTTT. This gives the protein CASSYRDAGELFF. Full variable domain (outside the CDR3, taken from reference TRBV5-1 and TRBJ2-2): KAGVTQTPRYLIKTRGQQVTLSCSPISGHRSVSWYQQTPGQGLQFLFEYFSETQRNKGNFPGRFSGRQFSNSRSEMNVSTLELGDSALYLCASSYRDAGELFFGEGSRLTVL.